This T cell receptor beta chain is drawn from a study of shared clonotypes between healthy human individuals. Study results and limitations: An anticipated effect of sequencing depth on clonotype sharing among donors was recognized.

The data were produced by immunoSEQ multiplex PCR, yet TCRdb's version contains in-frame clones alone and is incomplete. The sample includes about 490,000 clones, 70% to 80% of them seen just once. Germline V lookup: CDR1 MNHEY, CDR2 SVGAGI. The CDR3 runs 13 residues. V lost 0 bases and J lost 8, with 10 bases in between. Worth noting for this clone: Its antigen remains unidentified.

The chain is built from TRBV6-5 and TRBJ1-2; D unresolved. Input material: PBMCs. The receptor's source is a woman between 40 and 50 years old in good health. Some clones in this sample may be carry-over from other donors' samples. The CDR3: CASSYSGRIGYTF. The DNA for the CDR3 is TGTGCCAGCAGTTACTCTGGCAGGATAGGCTACACCTTC.